This entry concerns a single T cell receptor beta chain. The method was immunoSEQ multiplex PCR; TCRdb's version includes in-frame clones alone and lacks a portion of them. The sample holds around 100,000 clones, about 91% seen once. This record belongs to a study of blood T cell repertoires in COVID-19. Study-wide background: The samples span acute and convalescent COVID-19 from the United States, Italy and Spain.

The ends were cut back, 0 bases at V and 3 bases at J, with 12 bases in the middle. Germline CDR1 reads SGHRS; CDR2 reads YFSETQ. The CDR3 length is 16 residues. The specimen sequenced was peripheral blood. The source of this sequence is a human donor in a cohort sampled during active COVID-19. The chain recombines TRBV5-1 with TRBJ1-4, with D possibly being TRBD1 (6 bases). The CDR3 loop reads CASSLGGGRANEKLFF. DNA of the CDR3: TGCGCCAGCAGCTTGGGGGGGGGCCGAGCTAATGAAAAACTGTTTTTT.